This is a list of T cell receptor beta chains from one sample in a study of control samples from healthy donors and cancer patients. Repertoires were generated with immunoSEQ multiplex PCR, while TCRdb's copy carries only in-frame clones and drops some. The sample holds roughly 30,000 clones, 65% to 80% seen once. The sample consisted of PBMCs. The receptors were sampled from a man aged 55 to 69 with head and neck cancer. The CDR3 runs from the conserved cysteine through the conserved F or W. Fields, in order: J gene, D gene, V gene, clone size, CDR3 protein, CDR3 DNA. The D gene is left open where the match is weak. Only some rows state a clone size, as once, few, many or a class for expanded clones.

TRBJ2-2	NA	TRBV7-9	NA	CASSALGSPGELFF	TGTGCCAGCAGTGCTTTGGGTTCCCCCGGGGAGCTGTTTTTT
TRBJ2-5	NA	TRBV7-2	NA	CASSYSGLQETQYF	TGTGCCAGCAGCTATTCAGGGTTACAAGAGACCCAGTACTTC
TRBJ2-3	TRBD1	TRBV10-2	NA	CASRTDRGLTDTQYF	TGCGCCAGTAGGACAGACAGGGGTTTAACAGATACGCAGTATTTT
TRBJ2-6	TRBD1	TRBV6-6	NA	CASSPPPGQGTNGANVLTF	TGTGCCAGCAGTCCTCCCCCTGGACAGGGAACAAACGGGGCCAACGTCCTGACTTTC
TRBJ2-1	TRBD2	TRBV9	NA	CASSVVAAGAWNEQFF	TGTGCCAGCAGCGTAGTAGCGGCGGGAGCATGGAATGAGCAGTTCTTC
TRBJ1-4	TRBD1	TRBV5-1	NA	CATRQGLSTNEKLFF	TGCGCCACTCGACAGGGCCTATCAACTAATGAAAAACTGTTTTTT
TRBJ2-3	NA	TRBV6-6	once	CASSLRRDSSTDTQYF	TGTGCCAGCAGTCTCCGGCGGGACAGCAGCACAGATACGCAGTATTTT
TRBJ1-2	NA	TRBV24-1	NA	CATSDLTTAYGYTF	TGTGCCACCAGTGATTTGACGACAGCTTATGGCTACACCTTC
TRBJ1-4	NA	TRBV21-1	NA	CASSGQGDKLFF	TGTGCCAGCAGCGGACAGGGGGATAAACTGTTTTTT
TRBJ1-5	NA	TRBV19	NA	CASSIRGGGGQPQHF	TGTGCCAGTAGTATTCGAGGGGGAGGGGGTCAGCCCCAGCATTTT
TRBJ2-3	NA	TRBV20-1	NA	CSASGGASTDTQYF	TGCAGTGCTAGTGGGGGGGCTAGCACAGATACGCAGTATTTT
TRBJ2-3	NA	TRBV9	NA	CASSIHMAATDTQYF	TGTGCCAGCAGCATTCACATGGCAGCCACAGATACGCAGTATTTT
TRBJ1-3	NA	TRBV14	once	CASSQDEGAGNTIYF	TGTGCCAGCAGCCAAGATGAAGGGGCCGGAAACACCATATATTTT
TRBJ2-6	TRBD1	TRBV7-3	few	CASSLTGTGTGANVLTF	TGTGCCAGCAGCTTAACCGGGACAGGGACCGGGGCCAACGTCCTGACTTTC
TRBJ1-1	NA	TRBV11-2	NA	CASSPQWDSGEAFF	TGTGCCAGCAGCCCACAGTGGGACTCTGGTGAAGCTTTCTTT
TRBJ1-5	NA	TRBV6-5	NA	CATKEGGNQPQHF	TGTGCCACTAAAGAGGGGGGCAATCAGCCCCAGCATTTT
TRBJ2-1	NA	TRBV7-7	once	CASSLAGGEQFF	TGTGCCAGCAGCTTAGCGGGCGGGGAGCAGTTCTTC
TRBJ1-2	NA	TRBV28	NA	CASRSRGTRYTF	TGTGCCAGCAGATCTAGGGGGACTCGCTACACCTTC
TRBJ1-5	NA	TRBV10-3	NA	CAISGGRVILGNQPQHF	TGTGCCATCAGTGGGGGACGGGTCATTTTAGGAAATCAGCCCCAGCATTTT
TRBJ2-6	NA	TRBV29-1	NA	CSVDSSSGANVLTF	TGCAGCGTCGACAGTAGCTCTGGGGCCAACGTCCTGACTTTC
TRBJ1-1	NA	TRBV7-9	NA	CASSRQENTEAFF	TGTGCCAGCAGCCGACAGGAGAACACTGAAGCTTTCTTT
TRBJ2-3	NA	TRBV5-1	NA	CASSDNSGASTDTQYF	TGCGCCAGCAGCGATAATAGCGGAGCAAGCACAGATACGCAGTATTTT
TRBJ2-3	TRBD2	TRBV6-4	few	CASSDFAGGSTDTQYF	TGTGCCAGCAGTGACTTCGCGGGAGGGTCCACAGATACGCAGTATTTT